This T cell receptor (beta chain) was sequenced in a study of blood T cell repertoires in COVID-19 (dated by TCRdb to 2019 to 2021). For context, the study as a whole: The collaborator samples originated in the United States, Italy and Spain and spanned the acute and convalescent phases of COVID-19. The prospective study material was composed of cDNA or gDNA derived from T cells, B-cell-depleted T cells, or PBMCs. Subjects who had been exposed to COVID-19, were actively infected with it, or had recovered from it provided the deeply sampled blood TCRbeta repertoires that made up the dataset. The repertoires were released in a freely available public database intended as a resource for research on the immune response to SARS-CoV-2. Samples came from the ongoing ImmuneRACE study (first 160 participants) plus 1,254 subjects from 6 global collaborators. A de-identified subject ID, COVID-19 status, age in years and sex were almost always included in the sample metadata. HLA class I and class II types, where available, came from metadata supplied by the sample provider rather than from assay-based typing. Paper-wide results and their limitations: How much clinical and demographic metadata was included differed by source and by participant, and the metadata was provided uncurated.

TCRbeta CDR3 regions were amplified from genomic DNA by means of the immunoSEQ Assay, a bias-controlled multiplex PCR. As for the original processing: Within the assay, amplification of reference gene primers was used to estimate how many nucleated cells each sample contained. To quantify the absolute abundance of each unique TCRbeta CDR3 rearrangement, sequence reads were collapsed and filtered. For each sample, productive Simpson clonality was calculated by taking the square root of Simpson's diversity index across productive rearrangements. TCRdb retrieved this table from immuneACCESS and kept in-frame rearrangements only. Not all clones are present; in checked studies, unresolved V genes account for under half, and no reason is known for the remainder. V and J calls plus clone size are reproduced from that table; the DNA served to infer D and trimming. The table for this sample lists 350,000 to 450,000 clones; 85% of them were counted only once. The leading ten clones occupy 3% to 4.5% of the sample.

Whole blood was collected in K2EDTA tubes by collaborating institutions according to the institutions' own protocols. Collaborator samples were shipped for TCRbeta analysis as frozen whole blood, isolated PBMCs, or DNA extracted from either sample type. A note on this clone: Its target antigen remains unknown. No per-base quality is available; no much larger clone lies one base away.

V loses 7 bases of germline sequence and J loses 0 bases, and the interval between the two ends is 13 bases. As encoded in the germline V gene, CDR1 is SGHRS while CDR2 is YFSETQ. From cysteine to phenylalanine, the CDR3 is 15 amino acids long. The sequence is cut down to CDR3 DNA, 45 bases in frame from base 1. Sequences were obtained from peripheral blood. This sequence was found in a woman aged 18-29 years with acute or convalescent COVID-19. The chain employs TRBV5-1 and TRBJ2-2; no D gene is confidently identified. The bases are TGCGCCAGCGACTTTGGCTCCGCGAACACCGGGGAGCTGTTTTTT. This yields the protein CASDFGSANTGELFF.